The T cell receptor beta chain described here comes from a study of CD8+ T cells in alopecia areata. Looking at the study overall: Treated patients were given oral tofacitinib, which was dosed at 5 to 10 mg twice daily. Tofacitinib lasted 6 to 18 months, then 6 months off drug.

Germline V gene lookup returns CDR1 LGHNA and CDR2 YSLEER. With 1 base removed from V and 1 base from J, the gap between germline ends came to 10 bases. This CDR3 has 15 residues. Peripheral blood and lesional scalp punch biopsies came from alopecia areata patients. As regards this clone: As yet, its antigen is unknown.

Reverse transcription of extracted RNA yielded cDNA, which provided the sequencing template. TCRdb's table, derived via immunoSEQ multiplex PCR, lists solely in-frame clones and lacks some. Among more than 85,000 clones listed, 40% to 55% were seen once. Broader study findings: Researchers reported that TCR sharing among patients proved less clear than in mice, possibly HLA-linked.

The sample consisted of CD4+ T cells sorted from blood. The TCR was taken from a human donor with alopecia areata. V and J are TRBV4-3 and TRBJ2-5; D unresolved. The CDR3 is CASSQGIVSQETQYF. The CDR3 bases are TGCGCCAGCAGCCAAGGAATAGTAAGCCAAGAGACCCAGTACTTC.